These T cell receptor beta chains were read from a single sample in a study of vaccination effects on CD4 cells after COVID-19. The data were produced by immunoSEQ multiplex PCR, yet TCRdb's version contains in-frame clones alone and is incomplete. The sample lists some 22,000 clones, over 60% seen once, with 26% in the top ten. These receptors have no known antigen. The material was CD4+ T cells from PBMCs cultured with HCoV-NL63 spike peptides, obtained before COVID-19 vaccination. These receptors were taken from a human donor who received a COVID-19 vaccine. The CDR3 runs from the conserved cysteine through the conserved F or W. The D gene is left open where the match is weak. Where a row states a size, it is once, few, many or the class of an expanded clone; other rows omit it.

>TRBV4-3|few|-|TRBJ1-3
TGCGCCAGCAGCCAAGAGTTGGCAGGGGCTGACACCATATATTTT
CASSQELAGADTIYF
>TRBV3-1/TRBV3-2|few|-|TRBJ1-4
TGTGCCAGCAGCCACGGTGTCAATGAAAAACTGTTTTTT
CASSHGVNEKLFF
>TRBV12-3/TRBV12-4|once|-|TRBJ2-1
TGTGCCAGCAGTTTAGGCTACTACAATGAGCAGTTCTTC
CASSLGYYNEQFF
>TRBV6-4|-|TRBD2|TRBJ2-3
TGTGCCAGCAGCGGGGGGGCCACAGATACGCAGTATTTT
CASSGGATDTQYF
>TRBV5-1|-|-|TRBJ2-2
TGCGCCAGCAGCTTGGGGACAACGAACACCGGGGAGCTGTTTTTT
CASSLGTTNTGELFF
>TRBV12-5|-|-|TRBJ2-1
TGTGCTAGTGGTTTATCAGAGAACAATGAGCAGTTCTTC
CASGLSENNEQFF
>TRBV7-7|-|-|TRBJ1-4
TGTGCTAGCAGCCCAGGACTGAATGAAAAACTGTTTTTT
CASSPGLNEKLFF
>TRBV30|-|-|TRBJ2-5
TGTGCCTGGTCGAGGGAGACCCAGTACTTC
CAWSRETQYF
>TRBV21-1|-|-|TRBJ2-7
TGTGCCAGCAGCAAAGCAGACAGGGTAATGTATTTAGGACCCTACGAGCAGTACTTC
CASSKADRVMYLGPYEQYF
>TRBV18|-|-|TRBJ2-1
TGTGCCAGCTCAGTGGGGTTATTCAATGAGCAGTTCTTC
CASSVGLFNEQFF
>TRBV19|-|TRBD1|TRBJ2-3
TGTGCCACCGACATAGACAGGGCTGGTAACCACACAGATACGCAGTATTTT
CATDIDRAGNHTDTQYF
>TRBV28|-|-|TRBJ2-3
TGTGCCAGCAGAAGACAGAGCACAGATACGCAGTATTTT
CASRRQSTDTQYF
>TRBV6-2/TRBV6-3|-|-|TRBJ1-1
TGTGCCAGCAGTTACCCCGACCCTGAAGCTTTCTTT
CASSYPDPEAFF
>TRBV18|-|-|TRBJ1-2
TGTGCCAGCTCTCTCTGGACCCCGGGCATAGGGGATGGCTACACCTTC
CASSLWTPGIGDGYTF
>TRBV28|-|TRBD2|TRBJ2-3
TGTGCCAGCAGACTAGCGGGAGAGGCCACAGATACGCAGTATTTT
CASRLAGEATDTQYF
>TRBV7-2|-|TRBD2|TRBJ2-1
TGTGCCAGCAGCTTACAATCGCTAGCGGGGAGCGAGCAGTTCTTC
CASSLQSLAGSEQFF
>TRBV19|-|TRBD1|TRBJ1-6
TGTGCCAGTAGTCCTCAACTCCGGGACAGGAGGAATTCACCCCTCCACTTT
CASSPQLRDRRNSPLHF